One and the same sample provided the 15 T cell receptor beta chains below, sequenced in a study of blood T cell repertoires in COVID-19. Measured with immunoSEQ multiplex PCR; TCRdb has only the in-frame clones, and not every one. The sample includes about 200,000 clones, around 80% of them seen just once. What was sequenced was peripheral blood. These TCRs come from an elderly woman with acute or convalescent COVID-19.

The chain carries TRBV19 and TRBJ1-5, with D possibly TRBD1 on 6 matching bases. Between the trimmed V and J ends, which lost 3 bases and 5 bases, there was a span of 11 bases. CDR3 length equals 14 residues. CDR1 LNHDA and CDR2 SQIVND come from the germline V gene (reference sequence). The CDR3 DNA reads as TGTGCCAGTAGTATGGTCACAGGGTATCAGCCCCAGCATTTT. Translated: CASSMVTGYQPQHF.

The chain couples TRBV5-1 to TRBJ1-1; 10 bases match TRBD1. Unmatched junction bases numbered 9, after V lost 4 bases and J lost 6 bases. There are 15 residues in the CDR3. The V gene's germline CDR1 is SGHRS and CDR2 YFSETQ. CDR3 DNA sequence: TGCGCCAGCAGCACGAGACAGGGGGCCGCAGCTGAAGCTTTCTTT. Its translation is CASSTRQGAAAEAFF. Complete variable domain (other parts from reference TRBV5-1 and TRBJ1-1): KAGVTQTPRYLIKTRGQQVTLSCSPISGHRSVSWYQQTPGQGLQFLFEYFSETQRNKGNFPGRFSGRQFSNSRSEMNVSTLELGDSALYLCASSTRQGAAAEAFFGQGTRLTVV.

The CDR3 DNA reads as TGTGCCAGCAGTTACGGACTAGCGGGGGGAGAGGATACGCAGTATTTT. Translating it yields CASSYGLAGGEDTQYF. The chain combines TRBV6-2 or TRBV6-3 with TRBJ2-3; 14 nucleotides line up with TRBD2. V gave up 2 bases and J gave up 6 bases; unmatched junction bases: 4. There are 16 residues in the CDR3. The germline gives CDR1 MNHEY, CDR2 SVGEGT.

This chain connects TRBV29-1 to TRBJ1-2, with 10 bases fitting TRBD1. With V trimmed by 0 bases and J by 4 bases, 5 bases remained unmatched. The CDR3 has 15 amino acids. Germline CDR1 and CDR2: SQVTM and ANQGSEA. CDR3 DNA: TGCAGCGTTGAAGAAAGGGGGACAGGGGTCTATGGCTACACCTTC. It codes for CSVEERGTGVYGYTF.

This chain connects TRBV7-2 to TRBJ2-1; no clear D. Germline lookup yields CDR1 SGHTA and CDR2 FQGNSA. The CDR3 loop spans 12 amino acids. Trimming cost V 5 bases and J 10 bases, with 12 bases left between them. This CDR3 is CASSPLLAEQFF. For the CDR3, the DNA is TGTGCCAGCAGCCCCCTGCTGGCAGAGCAGTTCTTC. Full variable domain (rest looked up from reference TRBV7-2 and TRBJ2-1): GAGVSQSPSNKVTEKGKDVELRCDPISGHTALYWYRQSLGQGLEFLIYFQGNSAPDKSGLPSDRFSAERTGGSVSTLTIQRTQQEDSAVYLCASSPLLAEQFFGPGTRLTVL.

CDR3 bases: TGTGCCAGCACTCGGACAGGGGATGGCTACACCTTC. Its protein product is CASTRTGDGYTF. The V and J genes are TRBV12-3 or TRBV12-4 and TRBJ1-2; 9 bases are shared with TRBD1. V lost 7 bases and J lost 6; bases outside the gene matches: 3. This CDR3 region has 12 residues.

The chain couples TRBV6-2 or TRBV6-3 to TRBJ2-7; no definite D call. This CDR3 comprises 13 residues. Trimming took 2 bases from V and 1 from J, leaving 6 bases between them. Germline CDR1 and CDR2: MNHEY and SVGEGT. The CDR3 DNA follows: TGTGCCAGCAGTTACGCACAGTCCTACGAGCAGTACTTC. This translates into CASSYAQSYEQYF.

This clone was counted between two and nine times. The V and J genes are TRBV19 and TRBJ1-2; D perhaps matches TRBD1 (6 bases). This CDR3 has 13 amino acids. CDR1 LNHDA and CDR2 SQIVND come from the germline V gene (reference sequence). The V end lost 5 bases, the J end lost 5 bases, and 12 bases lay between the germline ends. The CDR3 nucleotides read TGTGCCAGTAGTGCCCTCAGGGGTTATGGCTACACCTTC. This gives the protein CASSALRGYGYTF.

Here the CDR3 DNA reads TGCGCCAGCAGCCAGGCAGGTGAAAAACTGTTTTTT. Its protein is CASSQAGEKLFF. The chain combines TRBV4-1 with TRBJ1-4; D remains unclear. The germline CDR1 and CDR2 sequences are MGHRA and YSYEKL. The CDR3 runs to 12 residues. The V gene lost 3 bases and the J gene lost 7 bases, with 6 bases spanning the gap.

CDR3 region: CASSSMGASGRLFF. As DNA, the CDR3 is TGTGCCAGCAGCTCTATGGGGGCTAGCGGGAGACTGTTCTTC. V and J are TRBV3-1 (or the pseudogene TRBV3-2) and TRBJ2-1, with 10 bases matching TRBD2. CDR1 is LGHDT, CDR2 YNNKEL, per germline (reference sequence). V lost 5 bases, J lost 15 bases, and 13 bases stayed unmatched. This CDR3 comprises 14 residues.

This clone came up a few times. The CDR3 DNA reads as TGTGCCAGCAGTGAATCTAGCGGGGAGGGGGAGCAGTACTTC. It encodes CASSESSGEGEQYF. The chain couples TRBV2 to TRBJ2-7; 9 nucleotides agree with TRBD2. The CDR3 runs 14 residues. In germline, CDR1 is SNHLY, CDR2 FYNNEI. With V trimmed by 2 bases and J by 7 bases, 6 bases remained unmatched.

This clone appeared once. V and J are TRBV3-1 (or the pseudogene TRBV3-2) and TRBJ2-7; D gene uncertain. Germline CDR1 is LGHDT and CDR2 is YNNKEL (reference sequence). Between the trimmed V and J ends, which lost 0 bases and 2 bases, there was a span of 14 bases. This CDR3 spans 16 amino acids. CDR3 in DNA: TGTGCCAGCAGCCAAGATCTGTCCCAGTCTGCCTACGAGCAGTACTTC. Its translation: CASSQDLSQSAYEQYF.

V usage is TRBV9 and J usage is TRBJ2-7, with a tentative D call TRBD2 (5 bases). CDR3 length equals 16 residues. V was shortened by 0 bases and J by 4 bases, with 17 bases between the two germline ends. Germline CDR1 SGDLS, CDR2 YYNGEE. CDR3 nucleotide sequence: TGTGCCAGCAGCGTAGACGGGGATCAGGCTGTATACGAGCAGTACTTC. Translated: CASSVDGDQAVYEQYF.

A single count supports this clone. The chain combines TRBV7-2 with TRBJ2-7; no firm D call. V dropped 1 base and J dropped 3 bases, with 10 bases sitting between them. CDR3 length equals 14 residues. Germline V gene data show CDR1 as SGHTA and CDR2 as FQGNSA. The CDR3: CASSLELLNYEQYF. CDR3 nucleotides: TGTGCCAGCAGCTTAGAACTTTTAAACTACGAGCAGTACTTC.

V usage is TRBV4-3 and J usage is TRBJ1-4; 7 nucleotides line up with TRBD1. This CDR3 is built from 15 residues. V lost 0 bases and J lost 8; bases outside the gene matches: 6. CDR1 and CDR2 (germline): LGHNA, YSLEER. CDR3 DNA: TGCGCCAGCAGCCAAGACCACAGGGGTGGCGAAAAACTGTTTTTT. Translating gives CASSQDHRGGEKLFF.